The 23 T cell receptor beta chains below were found in one sample sequenced in a study of T cell responses to AZD1222 COVID-19 vaccine. The assay was immunoSEQ multiplex PCR, and TCRdb's table has in-frame clones only and misses some. The sample lists some 140,000 clones; roughly 82% were seen once. Sequencing used peripheral blood, obtained on day 0 of AZD1222 vaccination. These receptors all come from an adult in good health.

This sequence joins TRBV28 and TRBJ1-1; TRBD1 might be the D (5 bases). CDR3 length: 14 residues. V was cut by 7 bases and J by 3 bases, with 15 bases left in between. Germline CDR1 MDHEN, CDR2 SYDVKM. The CDR3 region has the DNA TGTGCCAGCATCATCCCGGGGGTCTACACTGAAGCTTTCTTT. It is translated as CASIIPGVYTEAFF.

The chain combines TRBV28 with TRBJ2-7; either TRBD1 or TRBD2 may fit D (6 bases each). The CDR3 spans 13 residues. Germline CDR1 reads MDHEN; CDR2 reads SYDVKM. Trimming shortened V by 7 bases and J by 2 bases, and 12 bases separated the two germline ends. CDR3 coding DNA: TGTGCCAGCACCCGAGGGGGGCCCTACGAGCAGTACTTC. Amino acid sequence: CASTRGGPYEQYF.

CDR3 sequence reads: CASSLNGQGPLLYF. In nucleotides, the CDR3 is TGTGCCAGCAGCCTAAACGGACAGGGGCCCCTTCTATATTTT. This chain connects TRBV3-1 (or the pseudogene TRBV3-2) to TRBJ1-3; 9 bases map to TRBD1. Germline lookup yields CDR1 LGHDT and CDR2 YNNKEL (reference sequence). This CDR3 comprises 14 residues. Germline trimming cut 4 bases from V and 14 bases from J; bases unmatched to any gene: 12.

This sequence joins TRBV6-5 and TRBJ2-1; 7 bases are a match to TRBD1. CDR3 length: 15 amino acids. Germline lookup yields CDR1 MNHEY and CDR2 SVGAGI. V gave up 4 bases and J gave up 4 bases; unmatched junction bases: 7. This chain's CDR3 is CASSSTRDRYNEQFF. The CDR3 DNA is TGTGCCAGCAGTTCTACCCGGGACAGATACAATGAGCAGTTCTTC.

The chain recombines TRBV19 with TRBJ1-5, with 8 bases aligning to TRBD1. The V and J ends lost 5 bases and 0 bases, in that order; junction bases with no gene match: 3. The germline V gene encodes CDR1 LNHDA and CDR2 SQIVND (reference sequence). The CDR3 has 15 amino acids. The CDR3 sequence: CASSVGQDSNQPQHF. CDR3 in DNA: TGTGCCAGTAGTGTGGGACAGGATAGCAATCAGCCCCAGCATTTT.

The rearrangement joins TRBV19 to TRBJ1-4; a weak D match, TRBD1 (6 bases). CDR1 is LNHDA, CDR2 SQIVND, per germline (reference sequence). The CDR3 sequence is 16 residues long. Trimming took off 2 bases at V and 0 bases at J, with 10 bases between the two ends. The CDR3 region is CASSIKEGATNEKLFF. For the CDR3, the DNA is TGTGCCAGTAGTATAAAGGAGGGGGCAACTAATGAAAAACTGTTTTTT.

The chain combines TRBV5-1 with TRBJ2-4, with D perhaps matching TRBD2 (6 bases). Germline CDR1 is SGHRS and CDR2 is YFSETQ. The V and J ends lost 4 bases and 8 bases respectively, with 16 bases between them. The CDR3 extends over 14 amino acids. This CDR3 is CASSNSGREDIQYF. CDR3 DNA sequence: TGCGCCAGCAGCAACTCCGGAAGGGAGGACATTCAGTACTTC. The variable domain in full, with the rest retrieved from reference TRBV5-1 and TRBJ2-4, is KAGVTQTPRYLIKTRGQQVTLSCSPISGHRSVSWYQQTPGQGLQFLFEYFSETQRNKGNFPGRFSGRQFSNSRSEMNVSTLELGDSALYLCASSNSGREDIQYFGAGTRLSVL.

As concerns this clone: The CDR3 does not close with the conserved phenylalanine or tryptophan, likely indicating a read error. Because the CDR3's place on the DNA is in doubt, the DNA is left out and the CDR3 is given as listed by TCRdb. The chain combines TRBV5-6 with TRBJ2-7; the D call of TRBD2 is as the table states it, not checked on the DNA. Germline CDR1 SGHDT, CDR2 YYEEEE. The CDR3 is 12 amino acids long, termini counted. CDR3 protein: CASSPPRGAPEY.

The rearrangement uses TRBV10-3 and TRBJ2-5; D is perhaps TRBD1 or TRBD2 (5 bases each). CDR3 length equals 15 residues. V gave up 4 bases and J gave up 1 base, with 13 bases separating them. The germline V gene has CDR1 ENHRY and CDR2 SYGVKD. CDR3: CAISASWDVQETQYF. The CDR3 bases are TGTGCCATCAGTGCATCTTGGGACGTCCAAGAGACCCAGTACTTC.

A single count supports this clone. The chain employs TRBV28 and TRBJ1-2; 9 positions agree with TRBD1. CDR3 size: 16 residues. Germline CDR1 reads MDHEN; CDR2 reads SYDVKM. Losses at the gene ends were 3 bases for V and 2 bases for J; bases not matched to a gene: 7. The CDR3 spells CASSFWGTGTNYGYTF. CDR3 nucleotide sequence: TGTGCCAGCAGTTTTTGGGGGACAGGGACGAACTATGGCTACACCTTC.

A few counts support this clone. The genes are TRBV3-1 (or the pseudogene TRBV3-2) and TRBJ1-2, with D perhaps matching TRBD1 (5 bases). Germline V gene sequence: CDR1 LGHDT, CDR2 YNNKEL (reference sequence). V was clipped by 6 bases and J by 7 bases, with 12 bases between them. The CDR3 totals 12 residues. The CDR3, as DNA: TGTGCCAGCAGAGATTTTGGGGGTGGCTACACCTTC. This gives the protein CASRDFGGGYTF.

CDR3 sequence: CATSRDTEPTDTQYF. CDR3 in DNA: TGTGCCACCAGCAGAGATACCGAGCCCACAGATACGCAGTATTTT. This chain uses TRBV15 with TRBJ2-3; D is undetermined. Germline V gene sequence: CDR1 LNHNV, CDR2 YYDKDF (reference sequence). The CDR3 is made up of 15 amino acids. V shed 0 bases and J shed 2 bases, with 9 bases lying between them.

This chain connects TRBV27 to TRBJ1-1; 12 bases are a match to TRBD1. Trimming at V came to 8 bases and at J to 4 bases, leaving 5 bases not matched to a gene. Germline V gives CDR1 MNHEY, CDR2 SMNVEV (reference sequence). This CDR3 is 14 amino acids long. DNA of the CDR3: TGTGCCAGCCGGGACAGGGGGCGCGGCACTGAAGCTTTCTTT. The encoded protein is CASRDRGRGTEAFF.

This chain links TRBV19 with TRBJ1-1, with D unresolved. V was shortened by 6 bases and J by 3 bases, with 11 bases between the two germline ends. The CDR3 is made up of 13 amino acids. CDR1 and CDR2 (germline): LNHDA, SQIVND (reference sequence). The CDR3 protein is CASRPRADTEAFF. For the CDR3, the DNA is TGTGCCAGTAGACCCCGGGCCGACACTGAAGCTTTCTTT. Drawing the rest from reference TRBV19 and TRBJ1-1, the complete variable domain is DGGITQSPKYLFRKEGQNVTLSCEQNLNHDAMYWYRQDPGQGLRLIYYSQIVNDFQKGDIAEGYSVSREKKESFPLTVTSAQKNPTAFYLCASRPRADTEAFFGQGTRLTVV.

The rearrangement joins TRBV30 to TRBJ2-1; tentatively, D is TRBD2 (6 bases). The CDR3 length is 12 residues. Germline lookup yields CDR1 GTSNPN and CDR2 SVGIG (reference sequence). The V gene lost 3 bases and the J gene lost 9 bases, with 12 bases spanning the gap. CDR3 amino acids: CAWSLSRGEQFF. CDR3 coding DNA: TGTGCCTGGAGCCTATCGCGGGGTGAGCAGTTCTTC.

The CDR3 region is CAIFRTGERDGYTF. DNA for the CDR3: TGTGCCATCTTTCGGACAGGGGAAAGGGATGGCTACACCTTC. The chain has TRBV27 and TRBJ1-2; the match to TRBD1 covers 9 bases. The CDR3 extends over 14 amino acids. CDR1 and CDR2 from the germline V gene are MNHEY and SMNVEV (reference sequence). The V and J ends lost 10 bases and 6 bases, in that order; junction bases with no gene match: 12.

The J gene is TRBJ1-6, the V gene TRBV16; 7 bases match TRBD1. Germline V CDR1 and CDR2: KGHSY, FQNENV. The CDR3 consists of 18 residues. Trimming took 2 bases from V and 0 from J; bases not matched to a gene: 7. The CDR3 bases are TGTGCCAGCAGCCAACGGACAGGTCTGAGCTCCTATAATTCACCCCTCCACTTT. It specifies CASSQRTGLSSYNSPLHF.

The chain combines TRBV2 with TRBJ1-6; a weak D match, TRBD1 (6 bases). CDR1 and CDR2 (germline): SNHLY, FYNNEI. The CDR3 totals 13 residues. V gave up 4 bases and J gave up 12 bases, with 13 bases separating them. The CDR3 protein is CASSGRTAGPLHF. In DNA form, the CDR3 reads TGTGCCAGCAGTGGGAGGACAGCAGGACCCCTCCACTTT.

CDR3 residues: CASSVVGFEEQFF. Here the CDR3 DNA reads TGTGCCAGCAGCGTAGTCGGCTTTGAGGAGCAGTTCTTC. This chain connects TRBV9 to TRBJ2-1; D is ambiguous. Deletions cut 0 bases from V and 10 bases from J, with 11 bases between. The CDR3 contains 13 residues. Germline assignment: CDR1 SGDLS and CDR2 YYNGEE.

V gene TRBV18 combines with J gene TRBJ2-1; 14 nucleotides align to TRBD2. Germline V gives CDR1 KGHSH, CDR2 LQKENI. CDR3 size: 19 residues. V shed 2 bases, J shed 6 bases, and the junction held 12 bases outside the gene matches. CDR3 coding DNA: TGTGCCAGCTCACCAGGACTAGCGGGGGGAACAAATGAAGTCAATGAGCAGTTCTTC. Protein sequence: CASSPGLAGGTNEVNEQFF.

This sequence joins TRBV6-6 and TRBJ2-5, with TRBD2 identical over 11 bases. The CDR3 is 16 residues long. The ends lost 0 bases at V and 3 bases at J; junction bases unmatched: 3. Germline values: CDR1 MNHNY, CDR2 SVGAGI (reference sequence). DNA for the CDR3: TGTGCCAGCAGTTACTCTAGCGGGGGGGCAGAAGAGACCCAGTACTTC. As protein: CASSYSSGGAEETQYF.

This clone was detected once. V gene TRBV5-8 combines with J gene TRBJ2-3; D is uncertain. CDR1 is SGHTS, CDR2 YDEGEE, per germline. The length of the CDR3 is 14 residues. Trimming shortened V by 2 bases and J by 3 bases, and 10 bases separated the two germline ends. CDR3 region: CASSFTLGTDTQYF. Written as DNA, the CDR3 is TGTGCCAGCAGCTTCACCTTAGGGACAGATACGCAGTATTTT.

The chain employs TRBV24-1 and TRBJ1-1; no reliable D call. CDR3 length: 13 amino acids. The germline gives CDR1 KGHDR, CDR2 SFDVKD. Trimming took off 5 bases at V and 0 bases at J, with 6 bases between the two ends. The CDR3 sequence is CATSGAMNTEAFF. CDR3 DNA sequence: TGTGCCACCAGTGGCGCTATGAACACTGAAGCTTTCTTT.